Reported below is one T cell receptor (beta chain). There are a few counts of this clonotype. Its antigen is still unknown. Base qualities are not provided; no much larger clone lies one nucleotide away. The data were obtained in a study of blood T cells in healthy people across ages (dated by TCRdb to the mid-2010s). Turning to the overall study: In model experiments, template switching captured about one uniquely barcoded TCR beta cDNA molecule for every two T cells. Using deep sequencing normalized with unique cDNA molecular identifiers, the study measured how TCR beta repertoire diversity changes with age. Donors were grouped into four age groups: young (average approximately 15 years), middle-aged (39), aged (about 60) and long-lived (82). To avoid experimental bias, donors of different ages were spread randomly across the sequencing lanes. Two additional independent replicas of 1 million unique cDNA reads from the same blood draw were analyzed for two donors (one aged 18 to 29 and one aged 80 or older).

The library came from 5' RACE. The sample was run on an Illumina HiSeq 2500. A second PCR of roughly 7 to 11 cycles was performed with a sample-barcoded 5' primer and a J-beta primer mix. A unique molecular identifier was introduced onto each TCR beta cDNA molecule by a template-switch 5' adaptor carrying 12 random nucleotides. At least 2.5 million CDR3-containing paired-end reads were obtained from each sample. The Mint cDNA synthesis kit, primed by a TRBC-specific oligonucleotide, was used to synthesize first-strand cDNA from all RNA. Following uracil-DNA glycosylase treatment, a first 18-cycle PCR with universal primers M1SS and BC2_uni_R was performed on all cDNA. For the original study's pipeline: Each sample was normalized by randomly selecting 1 million high-quality reads, each carrying a distinct molecular identifier. Reads sharing molecular identifiers were discarded rather than binned into consensus sequences. MiTCR, with a Q25 quality threshold and the strictest error-elimination algorithm, was used for CDR3 identification, clonotype clustering and error correction. A nonparametric unseen species model with Euler transformation was used to estimate a lower bound on total TCR beta diversity. TCRdb took the public reads, trimmed them with fastp at Q25, ran MiXCR for clone calling and kept in-frame beta chains. CDR3 protein duplicates are merged, each entry listing the most common genes and DNA. TCRdb's processing, not the study's, gives the V and J calls here. The sample table shows about 1.8 million distinct CDR3 sequences, and 40% to 55% are seen once. The ten top clones hold less than 2.5% of the sample.

The paper as a whole reports these results and caveats: Estimates of total diversity based on one million sequenced T cells were regarded as lower bounds and as underestimates. Observed TCR beta diversity per million T cells fell roughly linearly with age, and a significant reduction was already apparent by age around 40. Compared with the aged group, more naive CD4+ T cells, fewer expanded clones and increased TCR diversity were shown by the long-lived group, suggesting age selection. Since profiling was done on bulk unsorted PBMCs, naive and antigen-experienced compartments could not be conclusively compared. A strong correlation was found between observed TCR beta diversity and the percentage of naive T cells measured by flow cytometry. Donor CMV infection status was unknown, potentially confounding age-related changes in expanded clonotypes.

The approximately 40 donors, aged about 6 to 95 years, were systemically healthy Caucasian individuals from Russia. Each donor gave around 9.5 milliliters of peripheral blood, collected into EDTA-treated Vacutainer tubes. Ficoll-Paque density-gradient centrifugation was used to isolate PBMCs, with at least 7 million per sample. Total RNA was extracted from PBMCs with Trizol reagent, with at least 6 micrograms obtained per sample. The percentages of naive CD45RAhigh/CD27high T cells were determined by flow cytometry on a PBMC aliquot from every donor. Inclusive of the bounding cysteine and phenylalanine, the CDR3 is 14 residues long. Just the 42-base CDR3 DNA is kept, in frame starting at base 1. Looking up the germline V gene (reference sequence) yields CDR1 DFQATT and CDR2 SNEGSKA. V lost 3 bases and J lost 2 bases; the stretch between them is 13 bases long.

Sequenced: blood. The sequence derives from a middle-aged woman in good health. The sequence links TRBV20-1 to TRBJ1-2; the D gene is perhaps TRBD1, from 5 matching bases. The DNA sequence reads TGCAGTGCTAGGGACAATCCTATAAACTATGGCTACACCTTC. Translated, this gives CSARDNPINYGYTF.